Included here is one T cell receptor (beta chain) sequence, with context. Following extraction, RNA underwent reverse transcription to cDNA, which served as the sequencing template. Produced via immunoSEQ multiplex PCR; TCRdb's table is partial and in-frame only. Of 150,000 to 200,000 clones detected, around 55% appear once; the ten largest clones hold approximately 4.3%. The CDR3 has 12 amino acids. J was trimmed by 9 bases and V by 8 bases; bases with no gene match: 9. Germline V CDR1 and CDR2: SQVTM, ANQGSEA. This entry comes from a study of CD8+ T cells in alopecia areata. Sequencing used CD4+ T cells sorted from blood. This TCR came from a human donor in good health. The chain joins TRBV29-1 to TRBJ2-1, with TRBD1 matching 8 bases. CDR3 DNA: TGCAGCTGCGACAGGGGTGGGACTGAGCAGTTCTTC. It specifies CSCDRGGTEQFF.